This record concerns one TCR beta chain sequence. This clonotype has at least ten counts. It has no known antigen specificity. Qualities for individual bases were not recorded, and no much larger clone is one base off. The data derive from a study of regulatory T cells in long-lasting Graves disease (dated by TCRdb to about 2021). Study-wide context: Persistent Graves' disease was defined as antithyroid drug treatment for over 5 years with persistently positive TSH receptor autoantibodies. The study was registered as a clinical trial and conducted in China. Patients with persistent Graves' disease were compared with patients with newly diagnosed Graves' disease using TCR sequencing and RNA sequencing of peripheral blood. TCR sequencing covered 13 persistent and approximately 20 newly diagnosed Graves' disease patients, about 35 samples in total. On average, persistent Graves' disease patients in the clinical cohort had been on antithyroid drugs for eight to twelve years.

Library preparation was by multiplex PCR. The instrument given in TCRdb is Illumina HiSeq 4000. iRepertoire HTBI primers and Arm-PCR amplification of CDR3 regions were used to construct TCR beta libraries. PCR products were gel purified before sequencing. The authors' analysis ran thus. Gene usage analysis of CDR3 amino acid clonotypes relied on the roughly 64 TRBV and 15 or so TRBJ segments identified across samples. COPE and FqMerger were used to merge the filtered high-quality paired reads into contigs. Contigs were aligned with BLAST to IMGT TRBV, TRBD and TRBJ reference genes, and CDR3 was defined per IMGT. Any clonotype with a frequency above 0.1% was classified as a highly expanded clone. Shannon entropy served as the measure of repertoire diversity, while the Gini coefficient captured V-J evenness. A clonotype found in more than one individual was treated as public. The public reads were reanalyzed by TCRdb: fastp trimming at Q25, MiXCR alignment, in-frame beta chains only. Rows merge per CDR3 protein into single entries with the most common DNA and genes. The V and J calls come from TCRdb's annotation, not from the publication. Present in this sample are 250,000 to 300,000 distinct CDR3 sequences, 22% of which were seen just once. The ten largest account for approximately 60% of the sample.

The time point label corresponds to: persistent/refractory GD, antithyroid drugs over 5 years with positive TRAb. RNA was extracted from PBMCs in TRIzol for both TCR sequencing and RNA sequencing. Graves' disease was diagnosed according to American Thyroid Association guidelines. Patients were recruited from an endocrinology department in Xi'an, China. From each patient, approximately 9 milliliters of peripheral blood was collected into an EDTA anticoagulant tube. PBMCs were isolated by Ficoll Paque Plus density gradient separation without further T cell sorting. RNA quality was checked with an Agilent 2100 Bioanalyzer and agarose gel, and concentration with a NanoDrop 2000. What the research found in general, with its limitations: Compared with newly diagnosed patients, patients with persistent Graves' disease had lower TCR Shannon entropy and fewer highly expanded clones, which suggests clonal expansion. The authors acknowledged the small sample size as a limitation that may reduce accuracy. Preferential use of TRBV28, TRBJ1-2 and TRBJ2-5 was observed in persistent disease, whereas TRBV20-1 and TRBJ2-1 were favored in newly diagnosed disease. Sequencing and analysis were restricted to the TCR beta chain. Peripheral blood alone was examined, since thyroid tissue, which constituted the primary lesion, could not be accessed. More public clonotypes were shared among persistent patients (2,741) than among newly diagnosed patients (966).

The germline V gene (reference sequence) supplies CDR1 DFQATT and CDR2 SNEGSKA. From the cysteine through the phenylalanine, the CDR3 covers 14 amino acids. Of all the DNA, just the CDR3 is kept, 42 bases in frame from base 1. The trim is 0 bases for V and 7 bases for J, with a gap of 15 bases between the germline ends. This receptor was taken from a female donor with Graves disease. This sample comprised peripheral blood mononuclear cells (PBMCs), obtained when the disease was refractory, from a patient treated with antithyroid drugs. The rearranged segments are TRBV20-1 and TRBJ1-1; the D segment cannot be called with confidence. The CDR3: CSARDVSVEGEAFF. The nucleotide sequence reads as follows: TGCAGTGCTAGAGATGTGTCGGTTGAGGGTGAAGCTTTCTTT.